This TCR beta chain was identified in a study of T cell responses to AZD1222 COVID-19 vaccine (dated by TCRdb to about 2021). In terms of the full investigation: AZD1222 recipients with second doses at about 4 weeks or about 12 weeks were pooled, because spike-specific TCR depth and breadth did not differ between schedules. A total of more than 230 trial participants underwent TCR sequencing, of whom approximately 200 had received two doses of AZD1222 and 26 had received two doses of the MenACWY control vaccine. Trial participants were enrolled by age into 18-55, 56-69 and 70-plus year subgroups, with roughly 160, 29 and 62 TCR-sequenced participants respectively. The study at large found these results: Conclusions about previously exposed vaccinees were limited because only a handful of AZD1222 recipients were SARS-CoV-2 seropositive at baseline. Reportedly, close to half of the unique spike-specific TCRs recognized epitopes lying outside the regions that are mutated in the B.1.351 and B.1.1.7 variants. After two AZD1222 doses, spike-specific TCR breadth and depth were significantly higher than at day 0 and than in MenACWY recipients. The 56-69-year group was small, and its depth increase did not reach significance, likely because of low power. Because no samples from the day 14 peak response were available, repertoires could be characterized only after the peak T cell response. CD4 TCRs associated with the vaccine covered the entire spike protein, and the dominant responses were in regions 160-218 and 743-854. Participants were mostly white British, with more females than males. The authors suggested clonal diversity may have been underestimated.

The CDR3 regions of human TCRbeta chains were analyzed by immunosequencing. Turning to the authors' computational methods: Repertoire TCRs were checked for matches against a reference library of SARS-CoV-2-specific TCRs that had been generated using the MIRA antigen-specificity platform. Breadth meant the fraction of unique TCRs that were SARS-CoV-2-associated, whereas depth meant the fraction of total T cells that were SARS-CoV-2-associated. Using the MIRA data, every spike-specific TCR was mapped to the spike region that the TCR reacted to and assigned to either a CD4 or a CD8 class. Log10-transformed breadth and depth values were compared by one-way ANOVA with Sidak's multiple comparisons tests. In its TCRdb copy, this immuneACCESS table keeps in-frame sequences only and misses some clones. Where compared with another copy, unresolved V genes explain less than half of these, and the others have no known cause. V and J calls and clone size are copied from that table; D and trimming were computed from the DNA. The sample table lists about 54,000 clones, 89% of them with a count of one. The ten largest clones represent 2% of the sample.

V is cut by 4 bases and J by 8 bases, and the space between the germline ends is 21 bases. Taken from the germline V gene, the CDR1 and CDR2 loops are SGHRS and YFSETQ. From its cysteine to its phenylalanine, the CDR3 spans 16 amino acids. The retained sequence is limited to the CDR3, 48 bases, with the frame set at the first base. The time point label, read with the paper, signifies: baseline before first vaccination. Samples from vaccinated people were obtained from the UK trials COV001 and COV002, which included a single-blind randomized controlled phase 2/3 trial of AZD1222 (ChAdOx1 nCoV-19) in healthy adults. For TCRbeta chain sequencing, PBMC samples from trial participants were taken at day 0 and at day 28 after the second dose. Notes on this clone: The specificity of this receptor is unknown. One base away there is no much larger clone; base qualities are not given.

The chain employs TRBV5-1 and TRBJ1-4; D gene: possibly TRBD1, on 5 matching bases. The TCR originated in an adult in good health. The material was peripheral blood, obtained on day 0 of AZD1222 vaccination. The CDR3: CASSTLGTTEREKLFF. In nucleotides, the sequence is TGCGCCAGCAGCACGCTAGGGACGACGGAGAGAGAAAAACTGTTTTTT.